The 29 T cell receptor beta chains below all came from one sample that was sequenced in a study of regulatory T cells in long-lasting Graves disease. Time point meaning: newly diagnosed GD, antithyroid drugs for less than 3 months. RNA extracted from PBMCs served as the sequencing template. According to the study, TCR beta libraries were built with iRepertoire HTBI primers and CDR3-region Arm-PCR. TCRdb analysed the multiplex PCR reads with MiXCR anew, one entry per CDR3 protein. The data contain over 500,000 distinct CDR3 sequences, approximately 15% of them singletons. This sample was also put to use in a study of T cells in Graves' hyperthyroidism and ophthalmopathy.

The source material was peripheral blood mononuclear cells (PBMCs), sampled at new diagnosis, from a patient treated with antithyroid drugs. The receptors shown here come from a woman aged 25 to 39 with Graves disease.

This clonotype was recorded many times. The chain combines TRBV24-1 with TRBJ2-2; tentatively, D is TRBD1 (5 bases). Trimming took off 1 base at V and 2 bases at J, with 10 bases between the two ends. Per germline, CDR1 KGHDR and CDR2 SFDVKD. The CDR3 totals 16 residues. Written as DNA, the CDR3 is TGTGCCACCAGTGATTTTTGGCAGGGAAACACCGGGGAGCTGTTTTTT. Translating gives CATSDFWQGNTGELFF.

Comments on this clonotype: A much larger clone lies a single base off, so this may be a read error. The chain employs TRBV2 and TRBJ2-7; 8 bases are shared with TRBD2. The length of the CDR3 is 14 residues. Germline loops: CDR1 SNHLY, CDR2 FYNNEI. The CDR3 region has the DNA TGTGCCAGCAGTAAAGCGGGAGCCTACAATGAGCAGTACTTC. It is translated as CASSKAGAYNEQYF.

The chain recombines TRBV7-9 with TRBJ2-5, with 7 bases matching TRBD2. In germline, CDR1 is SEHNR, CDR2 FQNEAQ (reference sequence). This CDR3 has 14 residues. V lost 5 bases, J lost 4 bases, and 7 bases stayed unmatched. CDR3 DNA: TGTGCCAGCAGCCAAGGACTAGGAGGAGAGACCCAGTACTTC. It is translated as CASSQGLGGETQYF.

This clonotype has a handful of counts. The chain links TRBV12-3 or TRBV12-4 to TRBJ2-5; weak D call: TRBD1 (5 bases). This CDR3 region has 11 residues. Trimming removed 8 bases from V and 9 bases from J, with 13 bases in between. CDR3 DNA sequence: TGTGCCAGCCTCTACCAAGGGGCCCAGTACTTC. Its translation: CASLYQGAQYF.

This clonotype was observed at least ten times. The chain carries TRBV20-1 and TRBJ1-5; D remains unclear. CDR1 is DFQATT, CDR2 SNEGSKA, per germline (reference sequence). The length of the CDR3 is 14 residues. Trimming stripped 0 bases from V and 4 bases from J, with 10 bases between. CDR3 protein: CSAREAHENQPQHF. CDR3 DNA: TGCAGTGCTAGAGAGGCCCACGAAAATCAGCCCCAGCATTTT.

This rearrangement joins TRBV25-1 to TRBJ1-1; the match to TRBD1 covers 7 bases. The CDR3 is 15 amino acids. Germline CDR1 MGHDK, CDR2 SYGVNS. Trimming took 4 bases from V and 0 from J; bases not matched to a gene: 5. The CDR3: CASSVGQRMNTEAFF. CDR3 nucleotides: TGTGCCAGCAGTGTGGGACAGCGTATGAACACTGAAGCTTTCTTT.

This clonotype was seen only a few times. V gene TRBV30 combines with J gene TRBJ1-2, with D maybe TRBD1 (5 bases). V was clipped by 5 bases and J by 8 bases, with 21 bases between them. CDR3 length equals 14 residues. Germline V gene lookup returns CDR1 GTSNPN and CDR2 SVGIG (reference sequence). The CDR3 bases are TGTGCCTGGGTGACAGAGCCCCTATTCAAGGGCTACACCTTC. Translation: CAWVTEPLFKGYTF.

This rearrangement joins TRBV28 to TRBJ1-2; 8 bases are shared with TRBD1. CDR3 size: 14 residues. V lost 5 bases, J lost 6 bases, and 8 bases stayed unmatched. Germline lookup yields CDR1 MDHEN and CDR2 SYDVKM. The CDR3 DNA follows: TGTGCCAGCAGTCCCCCGGACAGGGTGGATGGCTACACCTTC. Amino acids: CASSPPDRVDGYTF.

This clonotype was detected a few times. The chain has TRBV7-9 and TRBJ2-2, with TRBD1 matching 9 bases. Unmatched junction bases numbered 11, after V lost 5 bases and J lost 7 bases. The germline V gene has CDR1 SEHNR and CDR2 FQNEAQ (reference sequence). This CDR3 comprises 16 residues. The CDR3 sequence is CASSRQQGARVGELFF. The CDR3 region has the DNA TGTGCCAGCAGCCGACAACAGGGGGCGCGTGTCGGGGAGCTGTTTTTT.

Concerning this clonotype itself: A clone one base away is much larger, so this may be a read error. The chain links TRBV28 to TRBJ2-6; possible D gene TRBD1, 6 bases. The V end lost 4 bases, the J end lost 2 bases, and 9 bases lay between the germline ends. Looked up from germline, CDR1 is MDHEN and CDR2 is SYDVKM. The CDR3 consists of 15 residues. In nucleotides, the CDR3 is TGTGCCAGCAGTTACCAGGGGACTGGGGCCAACGTCCTGACTTTC. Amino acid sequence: CASSYQGTGANVLTF.

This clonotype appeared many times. CDR3 loop: CASMELIYNEQFF. The CDR3 DNA reads TGTGCCAGCATGGAGCTGATCTACAATGAGCAGTTCTTC. The chain carries TRBV28 and TRBJ2-1; no reliable D call. V dropped 7 bases and J dropped 3 bases, with 10 bases sitting between them. This CDR3 spans 13 amino acids. Germline lookup yields CDR1 MDHEN and CDR2 SYDVKM.

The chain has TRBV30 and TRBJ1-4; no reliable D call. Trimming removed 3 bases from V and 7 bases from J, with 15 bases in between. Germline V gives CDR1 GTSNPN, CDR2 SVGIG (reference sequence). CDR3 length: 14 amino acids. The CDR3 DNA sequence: TGTGCCTGGAGGCCGGGTTTCATTGGTGAAAAACTGTTTTTT. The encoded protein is CAWRPGFIGEKLFF.

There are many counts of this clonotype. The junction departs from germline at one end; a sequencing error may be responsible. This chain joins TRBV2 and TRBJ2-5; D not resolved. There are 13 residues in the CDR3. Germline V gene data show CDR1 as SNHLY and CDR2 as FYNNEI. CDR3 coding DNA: TGTGCCAGCAGTTTTACGCACCAAGAGACCCAGCACTTC. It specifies CASSFTHQETQHF.

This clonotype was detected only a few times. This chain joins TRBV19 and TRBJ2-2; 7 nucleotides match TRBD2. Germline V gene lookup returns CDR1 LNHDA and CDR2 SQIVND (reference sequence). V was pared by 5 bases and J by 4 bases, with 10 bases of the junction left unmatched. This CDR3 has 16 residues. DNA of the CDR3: TGTGCCAGTAGTGGACCCCTCGGGAGGCTCACCGGGGAGCTGTTTTTT. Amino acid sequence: CASSGPLGRLTGELFF.

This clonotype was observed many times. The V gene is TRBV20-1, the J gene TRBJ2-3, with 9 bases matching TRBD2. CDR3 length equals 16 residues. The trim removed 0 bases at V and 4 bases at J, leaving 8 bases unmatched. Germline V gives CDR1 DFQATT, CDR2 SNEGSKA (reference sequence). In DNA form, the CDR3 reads TGCAGTGCTAGAGATATAGTAGCGGGAGCGTCAGATACGCAGTATTTT. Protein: CSARDIVAGASDTQYF.

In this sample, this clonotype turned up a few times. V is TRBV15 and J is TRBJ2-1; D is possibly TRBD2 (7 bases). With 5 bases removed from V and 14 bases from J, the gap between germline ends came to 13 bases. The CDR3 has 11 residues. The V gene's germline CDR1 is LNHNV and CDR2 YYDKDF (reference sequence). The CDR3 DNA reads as TGTGCCACCAGCGGAGGAGGGGGGGAGTTCTTC. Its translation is CATSGGGGEFF.

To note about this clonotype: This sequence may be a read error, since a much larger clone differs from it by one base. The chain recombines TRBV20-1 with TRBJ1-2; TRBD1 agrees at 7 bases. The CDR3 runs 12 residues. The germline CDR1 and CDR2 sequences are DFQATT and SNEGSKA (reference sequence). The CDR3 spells CNIDRADYGYTF. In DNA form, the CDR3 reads TGCAACATTGACAGGGCGGACTATGGCTACACCTTC.

CDR3 nucleotides: TGTGCCAGCAGCCCCGAGGGACCCCTCGAGTTCTTC. This codes for CASSPEGPLEFF. This chain uses TRBV5-5 with TRBJ2-1; D may correspond to TRBD1 or TRBD2 (5 bases each). Germline CDR1 SGHKS, CDR2 YYEKEE (reference sequence). The germline V and J ends were trimmed by 4 bases and 14 bases, with 16 bases remaining between them. The CDR3 spans 12 residues.

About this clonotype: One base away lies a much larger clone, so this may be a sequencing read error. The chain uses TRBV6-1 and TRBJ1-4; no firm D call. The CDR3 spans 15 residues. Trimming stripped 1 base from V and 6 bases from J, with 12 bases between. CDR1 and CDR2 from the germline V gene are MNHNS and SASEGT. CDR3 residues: CASSEVGLDDEKLFF. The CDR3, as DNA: TGTGCCAGCAGTGAAGTTGGGCTGGATGATGAAAAACTGTTTTTT.

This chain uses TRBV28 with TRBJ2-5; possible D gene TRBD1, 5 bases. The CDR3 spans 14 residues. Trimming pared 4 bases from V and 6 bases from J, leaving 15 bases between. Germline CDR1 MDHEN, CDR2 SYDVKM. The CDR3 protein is CASSSQGKVKTQYF. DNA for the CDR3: TGTGCCAGCAGTTCCCAGGGAAAAGTGAAGACCCAGTACTTC.

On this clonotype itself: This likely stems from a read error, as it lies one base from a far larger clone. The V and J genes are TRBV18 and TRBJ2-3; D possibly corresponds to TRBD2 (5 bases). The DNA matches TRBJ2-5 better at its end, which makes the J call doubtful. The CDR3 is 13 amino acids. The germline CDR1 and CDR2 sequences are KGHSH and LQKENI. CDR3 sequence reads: CASSPGVGEAQYF. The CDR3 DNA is TGTGCCAGCTCACCAGGCGTGGGAGAGGCCCAGTACTTC.

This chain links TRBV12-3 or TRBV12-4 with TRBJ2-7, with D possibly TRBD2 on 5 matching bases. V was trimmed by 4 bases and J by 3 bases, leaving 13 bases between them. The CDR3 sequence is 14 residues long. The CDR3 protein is CASSSTGRDYEQYF. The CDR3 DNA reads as TGTGCCAGCAGTTCTACGGGTCGGGACTACGAGCAGTACTTC.

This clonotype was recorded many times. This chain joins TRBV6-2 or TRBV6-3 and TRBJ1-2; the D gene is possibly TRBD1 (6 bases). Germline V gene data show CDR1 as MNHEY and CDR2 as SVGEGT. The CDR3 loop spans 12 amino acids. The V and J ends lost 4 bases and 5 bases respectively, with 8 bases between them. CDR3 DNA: TGTGCCAGCAGTTCAGGGGTTTATGGCTACACCTTC. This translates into CASSSGVYGYTF.

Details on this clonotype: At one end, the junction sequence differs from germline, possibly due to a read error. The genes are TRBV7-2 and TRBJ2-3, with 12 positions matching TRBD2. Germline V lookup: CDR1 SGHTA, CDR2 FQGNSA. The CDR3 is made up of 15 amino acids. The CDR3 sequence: CASSLAGGPGFPQYF. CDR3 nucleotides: TGTGCCAGCAGCCTAGCGGGAGGGCCCGGTTTCCCGCAGTATTTT.

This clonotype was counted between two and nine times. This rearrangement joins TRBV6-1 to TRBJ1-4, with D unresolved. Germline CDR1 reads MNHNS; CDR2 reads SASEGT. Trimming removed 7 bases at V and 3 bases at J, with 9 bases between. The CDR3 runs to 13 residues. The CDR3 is CASTSPANEKLFF. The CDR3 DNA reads TGTGCCAGCACCTCGCCGGCTAATGAAAAACTGTTTTTT.

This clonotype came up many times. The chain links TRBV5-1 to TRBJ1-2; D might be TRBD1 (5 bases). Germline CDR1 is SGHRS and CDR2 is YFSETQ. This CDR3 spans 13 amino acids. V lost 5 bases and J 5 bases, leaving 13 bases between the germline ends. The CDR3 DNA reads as TGCGCCAGCAGATTCGACAGTCCATATGGCTACACCTTC. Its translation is CASRFDSPYGYTF.

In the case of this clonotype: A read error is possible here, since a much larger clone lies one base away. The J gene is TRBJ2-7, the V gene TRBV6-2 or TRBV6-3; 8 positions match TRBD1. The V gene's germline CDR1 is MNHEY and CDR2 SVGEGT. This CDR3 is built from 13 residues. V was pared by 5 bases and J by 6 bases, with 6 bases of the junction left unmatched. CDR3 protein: CASSADRVGEQYF. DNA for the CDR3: TGTGCCAGCAGTGCGGACAGGGTCGGCGAGCAGTACTTC.

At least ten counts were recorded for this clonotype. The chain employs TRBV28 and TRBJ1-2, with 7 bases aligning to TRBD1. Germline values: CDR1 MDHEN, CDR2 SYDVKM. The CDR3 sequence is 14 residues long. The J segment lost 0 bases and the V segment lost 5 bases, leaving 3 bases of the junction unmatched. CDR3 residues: CASSAGQTNYGYTF. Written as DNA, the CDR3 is TGTGCCAGCAGTGCGGGACAGACTAACTATGGCTACACCTTC.

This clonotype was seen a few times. CDR3 nucleotides: TGCAGTGCCGCTCACTACGAGCAGTACTTC. Translated, it gives CSAAHYEQYF. The genes are TRBV20-1 and TRBJ2-7; D unresolved. CDR1 and CDR2 from the germline V gene are DFQATT and SNEGSKA (reference sequence). This CDR3 is 10 amino acids long. V was cut by 6 bases and J by 3 bases, with 6 bases left in between.